This passage covers 5 T cell receptor beta chains from one sample sequenced in a study of siplizumab effects on memory and regulatory T cells. Repertoires were generated with immunoSEQ multiplex PCR, while TCRdb's copy carries only in-frame clones and drops some. The sample shows over 65,000 clones, over 90% of them seen only once. What was sequenced was CD8+ T cells sorted from blood. The receptors stem from a human donor in good health.

The rearrangement links TRBV15 to TRBJ2-7, with D possibly being TRBD1 (5 bases). V lost 4 bases and J 0 bases, leaving 7 bases between the germline ends. Germline V lookup: CDR1 LNHNV, CDR2 YYDKDF (reference sequence). The CDR3 loop spans 13 amino acids. Here the CDR3 reads CATSMDNSYEQYF. CDR3 DNA sequence: TGTGCCACCAGCATGGACAACTCCTACGAGCAGTACTTC.

This clone was seen once. The gene calls are TRBV19 and TRBJ2-2; the D is unclear. Germline CDR1 LNHDA, CDR2 SQIVND (reference sequence). This CDR3 has 14 amino acids. V dropped 3 bases and J dropped 0 bases, with 5 bases sitting between them. CDR3 sequence reads: CASSIPTNTGELFF. Written as DNA, the CDR3 is TGTGCCAGTAGTATCCCTACGAACACCGGGGAGCTGTTTTTT.

The J gene is TRBJ2-4, the V gene TRBV29-1, with a possible D match to TRBD1 (6 bases). V was trimmed by 7 bases and J by 5 bases, leaving 21 bases between them. Germline CDR1 reads SQVTM; CDR2 reads ANQGSEA. The CDR3 loop spans 15 amino acids. The CDR3, as DNA: TGCAGCGCAATGGGGGCACGTCCGCCCCAAAACATTCAGTACTTC. It codes for CSAMGARPPQNIQYF.

V is TRBV2 and J is TRBJ2-7; 10 bases match TRBD1. The germline V gene encodes CDR1 SNHLY and CDR2 FYNNEI. This CDR3 has 15 residues. The J segment lost 0 bases and the V segment lost 1 base, leaving 0 bases of the junction unmatched. As DNA, the CDR3 is TGTGCCAGCAGTGAAGGGACAGGGGGCTCCTACGAGCAGTACTTC. It codes for CASSEGTGGSYEQYF.

The CDR3 sequence: CASSYVDTQYF. The CDR3 DNA sequence: TGTGCCAGCAGTTACGTAGATACCCAGTACTTC. This chain links TRBV7-8 with TRBJ2-5; D is undetermined. The CDR3 is 11 amino acids. Per the germline V gene, CDR1 is SGHVS and CDR2 is FQNEAQ. Trimming pared 6 bases from V and 8 bases from J, leaving 10 bases between.